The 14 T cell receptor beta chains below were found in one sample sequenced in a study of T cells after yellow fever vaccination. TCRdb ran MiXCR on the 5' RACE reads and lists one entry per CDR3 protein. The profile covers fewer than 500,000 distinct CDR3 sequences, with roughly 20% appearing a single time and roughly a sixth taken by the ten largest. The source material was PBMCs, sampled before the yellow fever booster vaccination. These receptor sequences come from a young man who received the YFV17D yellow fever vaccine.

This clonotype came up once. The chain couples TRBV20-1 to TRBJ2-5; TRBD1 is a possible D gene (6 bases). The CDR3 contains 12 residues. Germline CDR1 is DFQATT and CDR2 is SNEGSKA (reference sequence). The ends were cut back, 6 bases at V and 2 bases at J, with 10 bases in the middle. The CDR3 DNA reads TGCAGTGCGATGGACAGACAAGAGACCCAGTACTTC. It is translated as CSAMDRQETQYF.

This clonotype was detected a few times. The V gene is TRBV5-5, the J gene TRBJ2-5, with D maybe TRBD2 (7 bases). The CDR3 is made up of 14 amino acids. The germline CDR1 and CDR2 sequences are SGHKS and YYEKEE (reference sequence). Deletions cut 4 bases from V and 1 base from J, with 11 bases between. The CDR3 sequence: CASSRGAIQETQYF. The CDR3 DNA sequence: TGTGCCAGCAGCCGGGGGGCTATCCAAGAGACCCAGTACTTC.

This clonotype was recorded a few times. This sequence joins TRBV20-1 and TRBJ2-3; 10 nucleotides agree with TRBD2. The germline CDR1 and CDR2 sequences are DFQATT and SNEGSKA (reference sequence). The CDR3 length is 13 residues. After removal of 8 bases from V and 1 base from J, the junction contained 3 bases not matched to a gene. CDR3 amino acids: CSTLAGGTDTQYF. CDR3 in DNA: TGCAGTACCCTAGCGGGGGGCACAGATACGCAGTATTTT.

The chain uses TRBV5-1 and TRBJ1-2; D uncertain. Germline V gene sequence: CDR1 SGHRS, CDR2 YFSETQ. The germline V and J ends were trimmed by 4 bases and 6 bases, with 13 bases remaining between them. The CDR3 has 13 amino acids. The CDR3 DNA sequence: TGCGCCAGCAGCCGAGGAGTTGACGATGGCTACACCTTC. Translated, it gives CASSRGVDDGYTF.

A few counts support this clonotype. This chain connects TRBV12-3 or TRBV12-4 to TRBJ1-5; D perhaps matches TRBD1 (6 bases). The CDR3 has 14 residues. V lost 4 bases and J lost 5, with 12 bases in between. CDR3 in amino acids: CASSSGAPDQPQHF. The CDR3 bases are TGTGCCAGCAGTTCGGGGGCACCAGATCAGCCCCAGCATTTT.

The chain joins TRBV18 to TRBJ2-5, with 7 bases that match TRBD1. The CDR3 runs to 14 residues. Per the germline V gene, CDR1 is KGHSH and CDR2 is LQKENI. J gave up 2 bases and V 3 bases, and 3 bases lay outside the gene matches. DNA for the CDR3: TGTGCCAGCTCACCGACAGGGATTCAAGAGACCCAGTACTTC. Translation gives CASSPTGIQETQYF.

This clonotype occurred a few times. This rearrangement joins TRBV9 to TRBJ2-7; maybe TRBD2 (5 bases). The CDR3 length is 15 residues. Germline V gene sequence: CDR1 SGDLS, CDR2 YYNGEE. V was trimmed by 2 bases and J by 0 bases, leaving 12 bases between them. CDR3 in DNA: TGTGCCAGCAGCGTTAGCGCCGCTTCCTCCTACGAGCAGTACTTC. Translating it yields CASSVSAASSYEQYF.

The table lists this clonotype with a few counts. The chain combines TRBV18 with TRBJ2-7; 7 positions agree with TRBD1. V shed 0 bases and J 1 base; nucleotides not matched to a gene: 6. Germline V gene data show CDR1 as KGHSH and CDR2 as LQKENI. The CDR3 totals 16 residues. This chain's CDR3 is CASSPPRGGASYEQYF. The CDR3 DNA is TGTGCCAGCTCACCACCGCGAGGGGGCGCGTCCTACGAGCAGTACTTC.

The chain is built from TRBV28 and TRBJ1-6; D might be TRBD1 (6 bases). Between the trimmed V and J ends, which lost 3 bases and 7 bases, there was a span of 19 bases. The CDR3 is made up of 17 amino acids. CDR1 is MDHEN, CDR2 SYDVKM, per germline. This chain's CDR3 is CASSLVSPQGTNSPLHF. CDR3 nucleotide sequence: TGTGCCAGCAGTTTGGTTAGCCCCCAAGGGACAAATTCACCCCTCCACTTT.

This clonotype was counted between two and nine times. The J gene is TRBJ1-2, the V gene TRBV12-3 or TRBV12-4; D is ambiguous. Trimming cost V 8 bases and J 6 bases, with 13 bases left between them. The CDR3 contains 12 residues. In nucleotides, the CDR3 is TGTGCCAGCGAATGGGATGCGAATGGCTACACCTTC. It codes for CASEWDANGYTF.

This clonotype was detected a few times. CDR3 residues: CSAYSRASHSNQPQHF. The DNA of the CDR3 is TGCAGTGCTTACTCCAGGGCCTCCCATAGCAATCAGCCCCAGCATTTT. V and J are TRBV20-1 and TRBJ1-5; tentatively, D is TRBD1 (5 bases). This CDR3 region has 16 residues. V was pared by 5 bases and J by 0 bases, with 17 bases between. The V gene's germline CDR1 is DFQATT and CDR2 SNEGSKA (reference sequence).

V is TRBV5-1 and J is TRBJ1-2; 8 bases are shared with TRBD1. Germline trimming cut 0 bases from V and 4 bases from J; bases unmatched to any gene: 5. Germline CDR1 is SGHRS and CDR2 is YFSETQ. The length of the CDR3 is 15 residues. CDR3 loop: CASSLESGGGYGYTF. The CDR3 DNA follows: TGCGCCAGCAGCTTGGAGTCAGGGGGCGGCTATGGCTACACCTTC.

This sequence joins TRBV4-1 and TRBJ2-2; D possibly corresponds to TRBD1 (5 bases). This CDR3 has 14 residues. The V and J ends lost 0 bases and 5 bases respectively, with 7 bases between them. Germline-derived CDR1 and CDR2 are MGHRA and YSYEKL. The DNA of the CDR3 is TGCGCCAGCAGCCAAGAATCAGGGACCGGGGAGCTGTTTTTT. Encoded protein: CASSQESGTGELFF.

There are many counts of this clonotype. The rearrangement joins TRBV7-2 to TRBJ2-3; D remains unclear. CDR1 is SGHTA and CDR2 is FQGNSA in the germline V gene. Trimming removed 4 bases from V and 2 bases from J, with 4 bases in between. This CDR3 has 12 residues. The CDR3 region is CASSSTTDTQYF. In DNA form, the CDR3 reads TGTGCCAGCAGCTCCACCACAGATACGCAGTATTTT. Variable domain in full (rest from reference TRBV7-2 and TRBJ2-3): GAGVSQSPSNKVTEKGKDVELRCDPISGHTALYWYRQSLGQGLEFLIYFQGNSAPDKSGLPSDRFSAERTGGSVSTLTIQRTQQEDSAVYLCASSSTTDTQYFGPGTRLTVL.